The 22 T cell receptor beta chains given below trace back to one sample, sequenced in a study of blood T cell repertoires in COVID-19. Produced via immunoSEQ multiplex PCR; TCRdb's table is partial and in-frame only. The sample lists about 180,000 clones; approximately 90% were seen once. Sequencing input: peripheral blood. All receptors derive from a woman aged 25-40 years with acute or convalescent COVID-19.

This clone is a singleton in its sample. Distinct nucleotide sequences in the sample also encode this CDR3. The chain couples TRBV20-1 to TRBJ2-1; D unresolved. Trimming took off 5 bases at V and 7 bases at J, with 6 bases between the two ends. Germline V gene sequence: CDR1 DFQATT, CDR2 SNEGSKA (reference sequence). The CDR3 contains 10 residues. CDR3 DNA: TGCAGTGCTCGTTATAATGAGCAGTTCTTC. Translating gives CSARYNEQFF.

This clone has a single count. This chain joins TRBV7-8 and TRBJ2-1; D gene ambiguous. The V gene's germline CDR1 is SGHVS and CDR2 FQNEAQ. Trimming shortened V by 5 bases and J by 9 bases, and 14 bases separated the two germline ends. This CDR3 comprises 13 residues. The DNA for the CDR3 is TGTGCCAGCAGCCCTCACCGCCCGAGTGAGCAGTTCTTC. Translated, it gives CASSPHRPSEQFF.

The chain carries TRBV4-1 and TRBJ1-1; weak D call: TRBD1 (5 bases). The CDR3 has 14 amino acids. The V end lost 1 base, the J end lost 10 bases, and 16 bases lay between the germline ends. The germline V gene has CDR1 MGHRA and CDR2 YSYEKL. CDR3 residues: CASSQGQIHGGAFF. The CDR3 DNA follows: TGCGCCAGCAGCCAAGGACAGATTCATGGTGGAGCTTTCTTT.

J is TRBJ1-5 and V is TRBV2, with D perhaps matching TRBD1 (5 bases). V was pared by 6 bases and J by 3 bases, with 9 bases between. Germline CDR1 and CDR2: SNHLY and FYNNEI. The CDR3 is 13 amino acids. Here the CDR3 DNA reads TGTGCCAGCAGACAGGATCCCAATCAGCCCCAGCATTTT. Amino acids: CASRQDPNQPQHF.

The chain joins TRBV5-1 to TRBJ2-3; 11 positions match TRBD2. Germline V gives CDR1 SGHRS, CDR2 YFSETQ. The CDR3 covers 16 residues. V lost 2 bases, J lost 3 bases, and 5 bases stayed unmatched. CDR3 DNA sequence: TGCGCCAGCAGCTTTAGCGGGAGGGCCATGACAGATACGCAGTATTTT. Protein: CASSFSGRAMTDTQYF.

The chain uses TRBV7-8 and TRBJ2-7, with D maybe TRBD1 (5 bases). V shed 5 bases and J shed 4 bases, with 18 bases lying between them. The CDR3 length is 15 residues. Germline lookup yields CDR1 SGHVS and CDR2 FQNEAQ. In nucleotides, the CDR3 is TGTGCCAGCAGCCCTGGACACCCGACCATATACGAGCAGTACTTC. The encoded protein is CASSPGHPTIYEQYF.

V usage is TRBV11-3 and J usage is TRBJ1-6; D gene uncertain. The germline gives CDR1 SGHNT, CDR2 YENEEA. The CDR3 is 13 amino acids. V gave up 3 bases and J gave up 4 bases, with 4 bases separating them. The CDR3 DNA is TGTGCCAGCAGCTTTTCTTATAATTCACCCCTCCACTTT. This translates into CASSFSYNSPLHF.

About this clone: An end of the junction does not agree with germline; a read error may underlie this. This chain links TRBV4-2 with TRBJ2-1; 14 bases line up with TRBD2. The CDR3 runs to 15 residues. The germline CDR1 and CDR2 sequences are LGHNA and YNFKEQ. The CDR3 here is CASSTPGLAGDEQFF. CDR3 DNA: TGTGCGAGCAGCACCCCGGGACTAGCGGGGGACGAGCAGTTCTTC.

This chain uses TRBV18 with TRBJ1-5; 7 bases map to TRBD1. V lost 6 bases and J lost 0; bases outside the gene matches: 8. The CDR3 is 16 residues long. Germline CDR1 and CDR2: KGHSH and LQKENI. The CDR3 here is CASSLSGTDSNQPQHF. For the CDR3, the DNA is TGTGCCAGCTCTCTCTCTGGGACAGATAGCAATCAGCCCCAGCATTTT. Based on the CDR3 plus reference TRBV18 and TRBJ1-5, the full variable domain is NAGVMQNPRHLVRRRGQEARLRCSPMKGHSHVYWYRQLPEEGLKFMVYLQKENIIDESGMPKERFSAEFPKEGPSILRIQQVVRGDSAAYFCASSLSGTDSNQPQHFGDGTRLSIL.

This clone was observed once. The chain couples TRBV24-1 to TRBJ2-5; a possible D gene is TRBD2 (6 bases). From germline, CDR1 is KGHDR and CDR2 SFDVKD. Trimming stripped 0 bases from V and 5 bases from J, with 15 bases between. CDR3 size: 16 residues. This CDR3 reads CATSDLGGEGTETQYF. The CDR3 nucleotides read TGTGCCACCAGTGATTTGGGAGGGGAAGGGACGGAGACCCAGTACTTC.

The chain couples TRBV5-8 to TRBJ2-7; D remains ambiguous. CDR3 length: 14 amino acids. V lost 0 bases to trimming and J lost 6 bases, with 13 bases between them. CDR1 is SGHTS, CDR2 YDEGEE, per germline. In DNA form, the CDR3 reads TGTGCCAGCAGCTTGGACGGGTCCCTGGGCGAGCAGTACTTC. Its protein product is CASSLDGSLGEQYF.

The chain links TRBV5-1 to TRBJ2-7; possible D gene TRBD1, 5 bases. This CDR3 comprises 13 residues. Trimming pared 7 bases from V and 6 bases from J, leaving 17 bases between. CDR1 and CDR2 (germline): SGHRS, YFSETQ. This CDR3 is CASPYLRGCEQYF. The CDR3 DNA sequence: TGCGCCAGCCCCTACCTTAGGGGTTGCGAGCAGTACTTC.

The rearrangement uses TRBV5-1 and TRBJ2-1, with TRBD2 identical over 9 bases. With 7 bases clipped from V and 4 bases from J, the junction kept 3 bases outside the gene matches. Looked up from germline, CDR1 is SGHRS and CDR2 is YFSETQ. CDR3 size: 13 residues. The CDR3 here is CASGAGGYNEQFF. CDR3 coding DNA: TGCGCCAGCGGAGCGGGAGGTTACAATGAGCAGTTCTTC.

CDR3 coding DNA: TGTGCCAGCAGCATTGGGACAGGAGGGGCCTTCGAAGCTTTCTTT. This codes for CASSIGTGGAFEAFF. This rearrangement joins TRBV7-9 to TRBJ1-1, with 8 bases that match TRBD1. The CDR3 consists of 15 residues. Germline V gives CDR1 SEHNR, CDR2 FQNEAQ (reference sequence). V shed 5 bases, J shed 8 bases, and the junction held 13 bases outside the gene matches.

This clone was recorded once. The CDR3 here is CASSPDFGNTIYF. Written as DNA, the CDR3 is TGCGCCAGCAGTCCTGACTTTGGAAACACCATATATTTT. V and J are TRBV5-1 and TRBJ1-3; no reliable D call. The germline gives CDR1 SGHRS, CDR2 YFSETQ. CDR3 length equals 13 residues. Trimming stripped 5 bases from V and 3 bases from J, with 9 bases between.

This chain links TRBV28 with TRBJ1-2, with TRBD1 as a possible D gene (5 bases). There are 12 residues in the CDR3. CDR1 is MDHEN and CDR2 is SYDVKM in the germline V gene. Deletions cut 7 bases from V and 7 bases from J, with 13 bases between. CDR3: CASNVRGGGYTF. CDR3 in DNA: TGTGCCAGCAATGTAAGGGGCGGTGGCTACACCTTC.

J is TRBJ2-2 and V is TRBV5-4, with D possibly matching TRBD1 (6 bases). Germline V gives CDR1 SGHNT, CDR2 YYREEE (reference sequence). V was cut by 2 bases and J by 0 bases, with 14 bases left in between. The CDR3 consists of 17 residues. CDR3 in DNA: TGTGCCAGCAGCTTAAAACGGGACACAACGAACACCGGGGAGCTGTTTTTT. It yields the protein CASSLKRDTTNTGELFF. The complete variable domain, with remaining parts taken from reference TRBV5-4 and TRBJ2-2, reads ETGVTQSPTHLIKTRGQQVTLRCSSQSGHNTVSWYQQALGQGPQFIFQYYREEENGRGNFPPRFSGLQFPNYSSELNVNALELDDSALYLCASSLKRDTTNTGELFFGEGSRLTVL.

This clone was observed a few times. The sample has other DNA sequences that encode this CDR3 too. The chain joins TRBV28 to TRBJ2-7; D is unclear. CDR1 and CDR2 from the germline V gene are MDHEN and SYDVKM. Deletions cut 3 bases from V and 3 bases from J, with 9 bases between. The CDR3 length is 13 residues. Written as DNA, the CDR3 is TGTGCCAGCAGTTTGAAGAGCTACTACGAGCAGTACTTC. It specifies CASSLKSYYEQYF.

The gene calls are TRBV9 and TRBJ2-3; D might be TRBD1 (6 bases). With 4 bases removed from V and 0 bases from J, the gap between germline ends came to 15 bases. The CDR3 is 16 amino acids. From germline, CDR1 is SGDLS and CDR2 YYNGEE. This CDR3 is CASSQGTTTSTDTQYF. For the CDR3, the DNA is TGTGCCAGCAGCCAGGGGACAACTACTAGCACAGATACGCAGTATTTT.

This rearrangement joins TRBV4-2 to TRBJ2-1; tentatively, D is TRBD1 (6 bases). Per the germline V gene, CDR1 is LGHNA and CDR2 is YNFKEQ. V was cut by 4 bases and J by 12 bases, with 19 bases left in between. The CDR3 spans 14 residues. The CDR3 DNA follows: TGTGCCAGCAGCCCACACCTGGACAGTTCCTCGCAGTTCTTC. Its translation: CASSPHLDSSSQFF.

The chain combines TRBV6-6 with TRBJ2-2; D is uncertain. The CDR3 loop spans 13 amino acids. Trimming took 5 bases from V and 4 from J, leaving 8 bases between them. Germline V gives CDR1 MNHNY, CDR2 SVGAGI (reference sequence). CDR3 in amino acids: CASSNGFTGELFF. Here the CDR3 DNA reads TGTGCCAGCAGTAACGGGTTCACCGGGGAGCTGTTTTTT.

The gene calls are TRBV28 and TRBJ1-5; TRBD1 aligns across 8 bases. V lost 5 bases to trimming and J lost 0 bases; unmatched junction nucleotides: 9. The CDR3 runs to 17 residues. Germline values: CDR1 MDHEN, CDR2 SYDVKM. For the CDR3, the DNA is TGTGCCAGCAGTACCGGGACAGGATTATATAGCAATCAGCCCCAGCATTTT. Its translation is CASSTGTGLYSNQPQHF. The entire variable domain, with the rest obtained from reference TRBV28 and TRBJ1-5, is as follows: DVKVTQSSRYLVKRTGEKVFLECVQDMDHENMFWYRQDPGLGLRLIYFSYDVKMKEKGDIPEGYSVSREKKERFSLILESASTNQTSMYLCASSTGTGLYSNQPQHFGDGTRLSIL.